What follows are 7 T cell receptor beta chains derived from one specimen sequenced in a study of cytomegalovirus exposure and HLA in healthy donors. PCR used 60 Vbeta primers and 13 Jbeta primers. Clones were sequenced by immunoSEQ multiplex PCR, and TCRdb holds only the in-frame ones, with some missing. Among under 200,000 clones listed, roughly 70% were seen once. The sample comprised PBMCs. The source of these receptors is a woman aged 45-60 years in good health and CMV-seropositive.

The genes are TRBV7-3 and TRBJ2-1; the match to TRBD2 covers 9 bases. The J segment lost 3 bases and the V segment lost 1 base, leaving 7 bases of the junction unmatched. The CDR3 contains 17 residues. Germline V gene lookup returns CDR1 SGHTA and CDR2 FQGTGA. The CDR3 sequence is CASSLIDGGGGYNEQFF. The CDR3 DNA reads TGTGCCAGCAGCTTAATTGACGGCGGGGGGGGCTACAATGAGCAGTTCTTC. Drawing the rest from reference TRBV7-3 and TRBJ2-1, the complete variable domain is GAGVSQTPSNKVTEKGKYVELRCDPISGHTALYWYRQSLGQGPEFLIYFQGTGAADDSGLPNDRFFAVRPEGSVSTLKIQRTERGDSAVYLCASSLIDGGGGYNEQFFGPGTRLTVL.

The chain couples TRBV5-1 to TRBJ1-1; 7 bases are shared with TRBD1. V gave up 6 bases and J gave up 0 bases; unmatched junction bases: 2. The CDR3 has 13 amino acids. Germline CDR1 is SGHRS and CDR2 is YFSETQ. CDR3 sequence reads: CASTGQVNTEAFF. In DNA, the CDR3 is TGCGCCAGCACCGGACAGGTGAACACTGAAGCTTTCTTT.

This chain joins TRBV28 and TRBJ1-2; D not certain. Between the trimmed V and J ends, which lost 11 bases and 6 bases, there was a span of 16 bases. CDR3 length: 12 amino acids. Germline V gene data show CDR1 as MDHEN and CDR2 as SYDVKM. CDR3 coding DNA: TGTGCCTCCTCCCGGAGAGAAGATGGCTACACCTTC. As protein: CASSRREDGYTF.

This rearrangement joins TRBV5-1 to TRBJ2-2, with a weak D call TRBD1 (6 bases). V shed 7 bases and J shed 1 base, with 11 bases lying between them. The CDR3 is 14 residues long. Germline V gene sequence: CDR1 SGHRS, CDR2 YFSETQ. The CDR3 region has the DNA TGCGCCAGCGAACTGGGACAGAACACCGGGGAGCTGTTTTTT. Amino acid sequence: CASELGQNTGELFF.

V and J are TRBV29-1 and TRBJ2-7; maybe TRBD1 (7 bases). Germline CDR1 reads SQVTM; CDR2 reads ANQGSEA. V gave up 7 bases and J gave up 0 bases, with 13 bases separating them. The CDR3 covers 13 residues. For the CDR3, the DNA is TGCAGCGCAGTCAGGGGGGACTCCTACGAGCAGTACTTC. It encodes CSAVRGDSYEQYF.

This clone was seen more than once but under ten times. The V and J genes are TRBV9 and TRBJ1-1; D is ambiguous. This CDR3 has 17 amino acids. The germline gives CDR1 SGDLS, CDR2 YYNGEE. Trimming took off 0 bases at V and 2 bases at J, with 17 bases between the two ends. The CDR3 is CASSVEGGGRENTEAFF. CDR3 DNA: TGTGCCAGCAGCGTAGAAGGAGGCGGGCGTGAAAACACTGAAGCTTTCTTT.

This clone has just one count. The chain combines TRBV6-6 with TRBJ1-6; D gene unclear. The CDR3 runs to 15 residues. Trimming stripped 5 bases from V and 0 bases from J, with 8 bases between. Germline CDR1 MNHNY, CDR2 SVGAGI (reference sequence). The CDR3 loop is CASSAGSSYNSPLHF. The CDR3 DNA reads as TGTGCCAGCAGTGCCGGGAGCTCCTATAATTCACCCCTCCACTTT.